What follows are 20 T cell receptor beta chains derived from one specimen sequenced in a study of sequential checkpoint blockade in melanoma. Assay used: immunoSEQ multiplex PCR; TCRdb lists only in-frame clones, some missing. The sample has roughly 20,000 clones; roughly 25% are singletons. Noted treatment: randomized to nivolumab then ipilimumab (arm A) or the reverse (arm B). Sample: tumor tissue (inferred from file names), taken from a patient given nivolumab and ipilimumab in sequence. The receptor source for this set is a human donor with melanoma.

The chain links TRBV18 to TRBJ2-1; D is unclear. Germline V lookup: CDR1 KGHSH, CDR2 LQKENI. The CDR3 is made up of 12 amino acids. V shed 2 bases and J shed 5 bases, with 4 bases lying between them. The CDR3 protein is CASSPADNEQFF. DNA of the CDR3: TGTGCCAGCTCACCAGCCGACAATGAGCAGTTCTTC.

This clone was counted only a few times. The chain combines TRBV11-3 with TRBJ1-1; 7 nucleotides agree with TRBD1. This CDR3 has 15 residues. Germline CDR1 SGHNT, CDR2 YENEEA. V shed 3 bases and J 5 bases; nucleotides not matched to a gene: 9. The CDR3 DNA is TGTGCCAGCAGCTTTTTTGGGGACAGTCGGACTGAAGCTTTCTTT. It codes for CASSFFGDSRTEAFF. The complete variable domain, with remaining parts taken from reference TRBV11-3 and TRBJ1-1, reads EAGVVQSPRYKIIEKKQPVAFWCNPISGHNTLYWYLQNLGQGPELLIRYENEEAVDDSQLPKDRFSAERLKGVDSTLKIQPAELGDSAVYLCASSFFGDSRTEAFFGQGTRLTVV.

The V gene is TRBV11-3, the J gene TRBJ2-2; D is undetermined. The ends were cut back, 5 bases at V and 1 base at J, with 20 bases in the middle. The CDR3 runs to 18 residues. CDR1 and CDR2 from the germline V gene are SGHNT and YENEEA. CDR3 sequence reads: CASSKILAPGQNTGELFF. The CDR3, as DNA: TGTGCCAGCAGCAAAATTCTGGCCCCCGGGCAGAACACCGGGGAGCTGTTTTTT.

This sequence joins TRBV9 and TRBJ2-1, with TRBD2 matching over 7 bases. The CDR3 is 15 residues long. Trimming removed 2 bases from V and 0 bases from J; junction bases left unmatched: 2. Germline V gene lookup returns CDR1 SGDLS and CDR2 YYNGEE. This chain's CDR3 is CASSVRGDSYNEQFF. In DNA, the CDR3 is TGTGCCAGCAGCGTTCGGGGGGACTCCTACAATGAGCAGTTCTTC.

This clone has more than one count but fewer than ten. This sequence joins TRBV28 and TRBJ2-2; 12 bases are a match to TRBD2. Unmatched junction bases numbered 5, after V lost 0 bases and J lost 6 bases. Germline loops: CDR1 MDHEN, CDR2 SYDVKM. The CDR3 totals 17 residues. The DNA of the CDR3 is TGTGCCAGCAGTTTATGGAAGCTAGCGGGAGGGCCCGGGGAGCTGTTTTTT. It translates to CASSLWKLAGGPGELFF. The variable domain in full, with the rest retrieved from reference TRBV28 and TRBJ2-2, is DVKVTQSSRYLVKRTGEKVFLECVQDMDHENMFWYRQDPGLGLRLIYFSYDVKMKEKGDIPEGYSVSREKKERFSLILESASTNQTSMYLCASSLWKLAGGPGELFFGEGSRLTVL.

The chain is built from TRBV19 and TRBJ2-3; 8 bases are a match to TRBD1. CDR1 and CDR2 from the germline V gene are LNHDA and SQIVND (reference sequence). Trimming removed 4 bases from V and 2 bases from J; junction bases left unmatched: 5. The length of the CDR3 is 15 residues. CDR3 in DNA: TGTGCCAGTAGTAAGTCGGACAGGGCCACAGATACGCAGTATTTT. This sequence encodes CASSKSDRATDTQYF.

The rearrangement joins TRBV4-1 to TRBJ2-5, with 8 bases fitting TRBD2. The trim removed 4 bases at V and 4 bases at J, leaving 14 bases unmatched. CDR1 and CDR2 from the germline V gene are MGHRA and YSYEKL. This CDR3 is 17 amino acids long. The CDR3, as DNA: TGCGCCAGCAGCCTAACCCCTAAGAGCGGGGGTCTAGAGACCCAGTACTTC. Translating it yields CASSLTPKSGGLETQYF.

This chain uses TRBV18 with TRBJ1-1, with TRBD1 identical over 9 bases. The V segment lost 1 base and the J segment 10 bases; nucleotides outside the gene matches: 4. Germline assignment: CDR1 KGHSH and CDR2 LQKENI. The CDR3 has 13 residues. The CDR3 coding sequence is TGTGCCAGCTCACCACTACAGGGGGCGCCAGCTTTCTTT. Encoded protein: CASSPLQGAPAFF.

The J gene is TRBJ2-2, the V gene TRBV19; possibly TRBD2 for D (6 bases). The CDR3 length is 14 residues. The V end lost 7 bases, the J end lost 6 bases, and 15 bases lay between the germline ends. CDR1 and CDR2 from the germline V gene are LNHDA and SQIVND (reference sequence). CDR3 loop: CASIYPGGSGELFF. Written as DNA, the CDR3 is TGTGCCAGTATTTATCCTGGAGGGTCCGGGGAGCTGTTTTTT. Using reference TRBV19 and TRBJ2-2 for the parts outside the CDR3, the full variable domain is DGGITQSPKYLFRKEGQNVTLSCEQNLNHDAMYWYRQDPGQGLRLIYYSQIVNDFQKGDIAEGYSVSREKKESFPLTVTSAQKNPTAFYLCASIYPGGSGELFFGEGSRLTVL.

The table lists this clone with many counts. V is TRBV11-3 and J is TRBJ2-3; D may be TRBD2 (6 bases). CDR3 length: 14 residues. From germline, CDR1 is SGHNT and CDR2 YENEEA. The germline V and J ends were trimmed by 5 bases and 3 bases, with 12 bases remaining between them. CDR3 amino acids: CASSPGRGTDTQYF. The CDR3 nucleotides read TGTGCCAGCAGCCCCGGGAGAGGAACAGATACGCAGTATTTT.

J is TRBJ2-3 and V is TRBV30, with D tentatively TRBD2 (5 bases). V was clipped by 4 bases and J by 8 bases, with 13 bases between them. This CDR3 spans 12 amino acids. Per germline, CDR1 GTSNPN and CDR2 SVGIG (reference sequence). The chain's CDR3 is CAWIRLPPTQYF. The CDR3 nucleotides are TGTGCCTGGATACGACTACCGCCTACGCAGTATTTT.

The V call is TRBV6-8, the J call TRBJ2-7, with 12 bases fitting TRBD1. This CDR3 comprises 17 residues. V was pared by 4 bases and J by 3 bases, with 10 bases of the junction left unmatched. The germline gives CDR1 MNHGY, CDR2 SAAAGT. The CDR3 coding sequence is TGTGCCAGCAGTTCCCGCGGGGGACAGGGGGCAGACTACGAGCAGTACTTC. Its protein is CASSSRGGQGADYEQYF.

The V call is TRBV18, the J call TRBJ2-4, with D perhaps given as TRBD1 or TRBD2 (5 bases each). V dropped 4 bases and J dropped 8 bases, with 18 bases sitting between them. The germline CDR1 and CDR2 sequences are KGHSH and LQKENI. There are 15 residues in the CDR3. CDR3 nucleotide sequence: TGTGCCAGCTCACTAAAGATCCAGGGAGCTGACATTCAGTACTTC. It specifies CASSLKIQGADIQYF.

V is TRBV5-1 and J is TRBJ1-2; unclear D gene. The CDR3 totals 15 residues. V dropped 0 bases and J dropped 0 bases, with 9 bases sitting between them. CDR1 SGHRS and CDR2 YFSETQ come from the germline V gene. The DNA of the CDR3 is TGCGCCAGCAGCTTGGGCATCACTACTAACTATGGCTACACCTTC. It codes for CASSLGITTNYGYTF. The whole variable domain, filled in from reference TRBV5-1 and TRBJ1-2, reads KAGVTQTPRYLIKTRGQQVTLSCSPISGHRSVSWYQQTPGQGLQFLFEYFSETQRNKGNFPGRFSGRQFSNSRSEMNVSTLELGDSALYLCASSLGITTNYGYTFGSGTRLTVV.

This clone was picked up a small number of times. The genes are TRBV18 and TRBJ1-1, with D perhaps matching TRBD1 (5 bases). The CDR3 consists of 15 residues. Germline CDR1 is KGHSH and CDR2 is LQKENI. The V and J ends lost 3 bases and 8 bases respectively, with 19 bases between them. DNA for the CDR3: TGTGCCAGCTCACCTAACGGGACGACAAGAAGAGAAGCTTTCTTT. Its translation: CASSPNGTTRREAFF.

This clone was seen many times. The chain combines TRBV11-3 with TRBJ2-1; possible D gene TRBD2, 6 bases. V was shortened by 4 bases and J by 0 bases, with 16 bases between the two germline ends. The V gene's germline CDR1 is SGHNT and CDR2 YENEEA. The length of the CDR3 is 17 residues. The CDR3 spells CASSSSGLPSSYNEQFF. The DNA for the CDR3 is TGTGCCAGCAGCTCCTCGGGACTTCCGAGCTCCTACAATGAGCAGTTCTTC.

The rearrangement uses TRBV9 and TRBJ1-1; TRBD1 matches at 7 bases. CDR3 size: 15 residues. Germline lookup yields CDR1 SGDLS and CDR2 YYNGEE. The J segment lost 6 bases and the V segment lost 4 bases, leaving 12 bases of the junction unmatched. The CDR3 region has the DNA TGTGCCAGCAGCCCAACGACAGGGCTGAGGGCTGAAGCTTTCTTT. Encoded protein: CASSPTTGLRAEAFF.

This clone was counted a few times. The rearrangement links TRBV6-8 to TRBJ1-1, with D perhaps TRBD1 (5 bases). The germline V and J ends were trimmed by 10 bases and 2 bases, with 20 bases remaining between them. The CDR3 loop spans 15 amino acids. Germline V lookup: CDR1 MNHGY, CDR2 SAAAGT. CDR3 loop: CATNEPSRGNTEAFF. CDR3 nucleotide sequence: TGTGCCACAAACGAGCCATCGAGGGGTAACACTGAAGCTTTCTTT.

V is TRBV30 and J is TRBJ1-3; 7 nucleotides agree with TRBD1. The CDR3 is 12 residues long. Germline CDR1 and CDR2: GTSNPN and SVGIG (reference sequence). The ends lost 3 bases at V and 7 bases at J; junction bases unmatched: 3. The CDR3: CAWSQTGNTIYF. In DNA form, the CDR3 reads TGTGCCTGGAGCCAGACAGGGAACACCATATATTTT.

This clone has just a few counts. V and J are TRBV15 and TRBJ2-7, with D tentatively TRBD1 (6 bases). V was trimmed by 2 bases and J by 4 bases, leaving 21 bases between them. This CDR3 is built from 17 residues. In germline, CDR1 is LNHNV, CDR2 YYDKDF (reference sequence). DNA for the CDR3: TGTGCCACCAGCAGATCACACGGACAGACAGTTAGATACGAGCAGTACTTC. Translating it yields CATSRSHGQTVRYEQYF. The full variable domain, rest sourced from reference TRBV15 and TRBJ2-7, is DAMVIQNPRYQVTQFGKPVTLSCSQTLNHNVMYWYQQKSSQAPKLLFHYYDKDFNNEADTPDNFQSRRPNTSFCFLDIRSPGLGDTAMYLCATSRSHGQTVRYEQYFGPGTRLTVT.